The clone carrying this T cell receptor beta chain has at least ten counts. Its antigen is as yet unknown. The germline V gene has CDR1 MNHEY and CDR2 SVGAGI. With 5 bases removed from V and 4 bases from J, the gap between germline ends came to 15 bases. This CDR3 has 15 amino acids. Thyroid ultrasound, orbital computed tomography, TRAb, serum thyroxine and clinical symptoms formed the basis of diagnosis. RNA served as the template for amplifying TCR beta CDR3 regions. HTBI-primed RT-PCR formed the first round, and a multiplex PCR formed the second. TCRdb independently ran MiXCR on the multiplex PCR reads; one entry per CDR3 protein. Of hundreds of thousands of distinct CDR3 sequences listed, 15% were seen once; the top ten hold about 7%. These data originate in a study of Graves' ophthalmopathy and Graves' hyperthyroidism. Study conclusions and caveats: Ophthalmopathy could be told apart from stable hyperthyroidism by a 13-signature model (approximately 91% sensitivity, around 81% specificity). Clonotypes were expanded in thyroid at above 0.001 frequency, and most also appeared in blood.

The sample was peripheral blood. This receptor was taken from a woman younger than 35 with stable Graves' hyperthyroidism. The chain employs TRBV6-5 and TRBJ1-5; D is perhaps TRBD1 (6 bases). The CDR3 region has the DNA TGTGCCAGCAGTAACCACAGGGAAGGAAATCAGCCCCAGCATTTT. The encoded protein is CASSNHREGNQPQHF.